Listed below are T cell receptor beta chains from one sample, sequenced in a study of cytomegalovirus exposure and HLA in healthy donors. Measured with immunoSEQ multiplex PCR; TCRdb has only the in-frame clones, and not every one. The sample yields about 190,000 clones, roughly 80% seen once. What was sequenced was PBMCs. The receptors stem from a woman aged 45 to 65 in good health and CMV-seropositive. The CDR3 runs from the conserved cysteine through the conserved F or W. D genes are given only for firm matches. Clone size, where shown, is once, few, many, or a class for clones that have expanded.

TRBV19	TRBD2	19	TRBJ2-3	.	TGTGCCAGTATGGGATTGAGGACTAGCGGGGGGCCAGGAACAGATACGCAGTATTTT	CASMGLRTSGGPGTDTQYF
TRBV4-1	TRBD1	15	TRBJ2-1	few	TGCGCCAGCAGCCAAGAACCCACAGGGGGCGATGAGCAGTTCTTC	CASSQEPTGGDEQFF
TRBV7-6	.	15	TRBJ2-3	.	TGTGCCAGCAGCTTAGGACCGGGGAGCACAGATACGCAGTATTTT	CASSLGPGSTDTQYF
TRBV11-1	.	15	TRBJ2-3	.	TGTGCCAGCACCGGAGGCAGACAGGGCACAGATACGCAGTATTTT	CASTGGRQGTDTQYF
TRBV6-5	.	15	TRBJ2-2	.	TGTGCCAGCAGTTCCAAGGGCAGGGTAACCGGGGAGCTGTTTTTT	CASSSKGRVTGELFF
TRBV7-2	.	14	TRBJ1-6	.	TGTGCCAGCAGCTTTAGACAGTCTAGTTCACCCCTCCACTTT	CASSFRQSSSPLHF
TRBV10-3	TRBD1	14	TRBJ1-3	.	TGTGCCATCAGGGAGGGGGCCTCTGGAAACACCATATATTTT	CAIREGASGNTIYF
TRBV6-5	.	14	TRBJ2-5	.	TGTGCCAGCAGTGGACTAAGCCTGGGGGAGACCCAGTACTTC	CASSGLSLGETQYF
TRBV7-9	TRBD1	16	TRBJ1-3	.	TGTGCCAGCAGCGACAGGCGGACAGGGGGCGGAAACACCATATATTTT	CASSDRRTGGGNTIYF
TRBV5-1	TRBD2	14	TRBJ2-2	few	TGCGCCAGCAGCGGACTAGCCCTCACCGGGGAGCTGTTTTTT	CASSGLALTGELFF
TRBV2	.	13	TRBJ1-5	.	TGTGCCAGCCGCGGCGGAGCCCCCCAGCCCCAGCATTTT	CASRGGAPQPQHF
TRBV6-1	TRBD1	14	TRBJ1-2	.	TGTGCCAGCACCCCGGGAGGGACAGACTATGGCTACACCTTC	CASTPGGTDYGYTF
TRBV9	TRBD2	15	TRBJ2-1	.	TGTGCCAGCAGCGTAGATGCGGGGGGGCGCAATGAGCAGTTCTTC	CASSVDAGGRNEQFF
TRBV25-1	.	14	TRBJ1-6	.	TGTGCCAGCAGTCCCAGGGGTTATAATTCACCCCTCCACTTT	CASSPRGYNSPLHF
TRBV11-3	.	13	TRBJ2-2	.	TGTGCCAGCAGCCCGAGCGTGTCGCGGGAGCTGTTTTTT	CASSPSVSRELFF
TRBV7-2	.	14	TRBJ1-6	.	TGTGCCAGCAGCGGAGGACGGAGCATTCGATGGGTCCACTTT	CASSGGRSIRWVHF
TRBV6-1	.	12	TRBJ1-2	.	TGTGCCAGCAGTTCGACAGTTAATGGCTACACCTTC	CASSSTVNGYTF
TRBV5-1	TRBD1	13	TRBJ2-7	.	TGCGCCAGCAGAGGGACAGGGAACTACGAGCAGTACTTC	CASRGTGNYEQYF
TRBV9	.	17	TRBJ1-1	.	TGTGCCAGCAGCGCGAAGGAGTCAGGGGCGACGAACACTGAAGCTTTCTTT	CASSAKESGATNTEAFF